Presented here are 10 T cell receptor beta chains from one specimen sequenced in a study of control samples from healthy donors and cancer patients. Data came from immunoSEQ multiplex PCR; TCRdb stores just in-frame clones and leaves some out. This sample has 170,000 or so clones, with approximately 94% found just once. The sequenced material came from blood. All receptors come from a young man in good health.

This clone was counted once. The CDR3 sequence is CASTSGRGSYTEAFF. Here the CDR3 DNA reads TGTGCCAGCACTTCTGGGAGGGGTTCTTACACTGAAGCTTTCTTT. The chain carries TRBV27 and TRBJ1-1, with D maybe TRBD1 (5 bases). Germline CDR1 is MNHEY and CDR2 is SMNVEV (reference sequence). Trimming cost V 7 bases and J 3 bases, with 18 bases left between them. The CDR3 sequence is 15 residues long.

The chain links TRBV3-1 (or the pseudogene TRBV3-2) to TRBJ2-1, with a possible D match to TRBD1 (6 bases). The CDR3 extends over 12 amino acids. Deletions cut 6 bases from V and 4 bases from J, with 7 bases between. The germline gives CDR1 LGHDT, CDR2 YNNKEL (reference sequence). CDR3 amino acids: CASRQGYNEQFF. CDR3 DNA: TGTGCCAGCAGACAGGGTTACAATGAGCAGTTCTTC.

The chain has TRBV7-2 and TRBJ1-5; D might be TRBD1 (5 bases). This CDR3 region has 17 residues. CDR1 is SGHTA and CDR2 is FQGNSA in the germline V gene. Trimming cost V 3 bases and J 4 bases, with 19 bases left between them. The CDR3 DNA is TGTGCCAGCAGCTTCTACGCCGCCGCCGGGGGGAATCAGCCCCAGCATTTT. Translation gives CASSFYAAAGGNQPQHF.

This chain connects TRBV18 to TRBJ2-7; D may correspond to TRBD1 or TRBD2 (5 bases each). This CDR3 region has 13 residues. V was pared by 3 bases and J by 4 bases, with 10 bases between. Per germline, CDR1 KGHSH and CDR2 LQKENI. The CDR3 region is CASSPFEGYEQYF. The CDR3 nucleotides are TGTGCCAGCTCACCTTTTGAGGGGTACGAGCAGTACTTC. The complete variable domain, with remaining parts taken from reference TRBV18 and TRBJ2-7, reads NAGVMQNPRHLVRRRGQEARLRCSPMKGHSHVYWYRQLPEEGLKFMVYLQKENIIDESGMPKERFSAEFPKEGPSILRIQQVVRGDSAAYFCASSPFEGYEQYFGPGTRLTVT.

This rearrangement joins TRBV19 to TRBJ2-5, with 10 bases that match TRBD1. Germline-derived CDR1 and CDR2 are LNHDA and SQIVND (reference sequence). This CDR3 is 15 amino acids long. Trimming cost V 5 bases and J 6 bases; bases outside gene matches: 9. The CDR3 loop reads CASSARQGAIKTQYF. The CDR3 nucleotides read TGTGCCAGTAGTGCTCGACAGGGGGCGATTAAGACCCAGTACTTC. The whole variable domain, filled in from reference TRBV19 and TRBJ2-5, reads DGGITQSPKYLFRKEGQNVTLSCEQNLNHDAMYWYRQDPGQGLRLIYYSQIVNDFQKGDIAEGYSVSREKKESFPLTVTSAQKNPTAFYLCASSARQGAIKTQYFGPGTRLLVL.

The rearrangement joins TRBV11-2 to TRBJ2-1; 10 bases are shared with TRBD2. Trimming cost V 4 bases and J 7 bases; bases outside gene matches: 7. Germline loops: CDR1 SGHAT, CDR2 FQNNGV. This CDR3 spans 15 amino acids. CDR3 DNA: TGTGCCAGCAGCTCAGCAGCGGGAGGGTGGAATGAGCAGTTCTTC. It encodes CASSSAAGGWNEQFF.

This chain connects TRBV19 to TRBJ2-7; 9 bases align to TRBD1. This CDR3 has 15 residues. Per the germline V gene, CDR1 is LNHDA and CDR2 is SQIVND (reference sequence). The trim removed 5 bases at V and 1 base at J, leaving 6 bases unmatched. DNA for the CDR3: TGTGCCAGTAGTTCCGGACAGGGGTCATCCTACGAGCAGTACTTC. It specifies CASSSGQGSSYEQYF. Complete variable domain (other parts from reference TRBV19 and TRBJ2-7): DGGITQSPKYLFRKEGQNVTLSCEQNLNHDAMYWYRQDPGQGLRLIYYSQIVNDFQKGDIAEGYSVSREKKESFPLTVTSAQKNPTAFYLCASSSGQGSSYEQYFGPGTRLTVT.

The chain links TRBV5-8 to TRBJ2-5; no firm D call. Germline V gene sequence: CDR1 SGHTS, CDR2 YDEGEE. The CDR3 runs to 14 residues. The ends were cut back, 4 bases at V and 2 bases at J, with 12 bases in the middle. This CDR3 is CASSPLSWQETQYF. The CDR3 nucleotides are TGTGCCAGCAGCCCGCTTAGTTGGCAAGAGACCCAGTACTTC.

The rearrangement joins TRBV6-2 or TRBV6-3 to TRBJ1-4; TRBD1 matches at 10 bases. CDR3 length: 16 amino acids. Germline V CDR1 and CDR2: MNHEY, SVGEGT. With V trimmed by 7 bases and J by 5 bases, 10 bases remained unmatched. The CDR3 region is CASTPIGQGGNEKLFF. As DNA, the CDR3 is TGTGCCAGCACCCCGATCGGACAGGGGGGCAATGAAAAACTGTTTTTT.

V gene TRBV2 combines with J gene TRBJ1-5, with a weak D call TRBD1 (5 bases). The germline gives CDR1 SNHLY, CDR2 FYNNEI. The V and J ends lost 5 bases and 1 base respectively, with 12 bases between them. The CDR3 contains 15 residues. CDR3 amino acids: CASSSGLTSNQPQHF. The CDR3 DNA reads TGTGCCAGCAGTTCAGGGTTGACGAGCAATCAGCCCCAGCATTTT.